This T cell receptor (beta chain) is from a study of cytomegalovirus exposure and HLA in healthy donors. The PCR was carried out with 60 Vbeta primers and 13 Jbeta primers. Assay used: immunoSEQ multiplex PCR; TCRdb lists only in-frame clones, some missing. The sample shows 210,000 or so clones, around 80% of them seen only once. Turning to this clone: Its antigen is not known.

The junction had 9 bases not matched to a gene; V was cut back by 4 bases and J by 9 bases. Germline V gene sequence: CDR1 SEHNR, CDR2 FQNEAQ (reference sequence). There are 15 residues in the CDR3. General observations from the study: With further analysis later on, most CMV-associated TCR beta chains appeared HLA-restricted. Indistinguishable V segments such as TRBV6-2 and TRBV6-3 were excluded. A later analysis linked a missense variant in DCLRE1C to the trimming of TCR beta V and J genes.

Input material: PBMCs. The sequence was obtained from a boy aged 5-17 years in good health and CMV-seronegative. The chain recombines TRBV7-9 with TRBJ1-6; 7 bases fit TRBD1. The CDR3, as DNA: TGTGCCAGCAGCTCCTCCGGGACAGAGGTTTCACCCCTCCACTTT. Translated: CASSSSGTEVSPLHF.